This TCR beta chain was sequenced for a study of cytomegalovirus exposure and HLA in healthy donors. From germline, CDR1 is SGHDT and CDR2 YYEEEE. This CDR3 is built from 14 residues. V lost 5 bases and J lost 5; bases outside the gene matches: 7. With 60 Vbeta and 13 Jbeta primers, the PCR was carried out. The data were produced by immunoSEQ multiplex PCR, yet TCRdb's version contains in-frame clones alone and is incomplete. The sample has roughly 120,000 clones, roughly two thirds seen once; the top ten hold 1.6%. Regarding the study as a whole: A later analysis found common viral pathogens apparently linked to several of the most significant clusters. Presence/absence analyses treated sequencing depth as roughly uniform across donors. Earlier analysis yielded a pattern in which most TCR beta V segments were productive about 87% or about 30% of the time.

For this clone: The antigen is not known.

This rearrangement joins TRBV5-6 to TRBJ2-1; 7 bases are shared with TRBD1. The sequencing input was PBMCs. The receptor was derived from a man aged 25 to 40 in good health and CMV-seropositive. The CDR3: CASRGTVNDNEQFF. The CDR3 nucleotides are TGTGCCAGCAGAGGGACAGTAAATGACAATGAGCAGTTCTTC. Variable domain in full (rest from reference TRBV5-6 and TRBJ2-1): DAGVTQSPTHLIKTRGQQVTLRCSPKSGHDTVSWYQQALGQGPQFIFQYYEEEERQRGNFPDRFSGHQFPNYSSELNVNALLLGDSALYLCASRGTVNDNEQFFGPGTRLTVL.